In this sample, the clone carrying this T cell receptor beta chain is medium-sized. Its target is not known. This specimen comes from a study of spatial heterogeneity in lung cancer. Study results and caveats: Counts that tracked tumor mutation counts were those of expanded intratumoral alpha and beta TCRs.

The trim removed 5 bases at V and 2 bases at J, leaving 4 bases unmatched. This CDR3 region has 15 residues. The germline gives CDR1 MNHEY, CDR2 SMNVEV (reference sequence). TCRdb reprocessed the 5' RACE reads via MiXCR and lists one record per CDR3 protein. The sample consists of 10,000 to 15,000 distinct CDR3 sequences, over 6.5% of them appearing once. The time point is: sample taken at primary tumor resection. A total of 72 untreated early-stage non-small cell lung cancer patients served as donors. In each case, whole RNA from tumor, nontumor lung or frozen PBMC was sequenced unsorted. The receptor was derived from a female donor with early-stage non-small cell lung cancer. The genes are TRBV27 and TRBJ2-7; TRBD2 aligns across 12 bases. The material sequenced was lung tumor tissue, taken at surgery. The CDR3 reads CASSAGLAGTYEQYF. CDR3 DNA sequence: TGTGCCAGCAGTGCAGGACTAGCGGGGACCTACGAGCAGTACTTC.